This T cell receptor beta chain was profiled in a study of blood T cells in healthy people across ages. Study overall: Template switching captured about one barcoded beta molecule per two T cells. Overall study results and limits: In long-lived donors, naive CD4+ cell counts and diversity exceeded those of aged donors. Age advanced and TCR beta diversity per million T cells fell, roughly linearly.

The use of a sample-barcoded 5' primer and a J-beta primer mix characterized a second PCR of roughly 6 to 11 cycles. Each CDR3 protein is one row after TCRdb ran MiXCR on the 5' RACE reads. The sample has hundreds of thousands of distinct CDR3 sequences, around 21% seen once; the top ten hold under 4%. The germline V gene encodes CDR1 DFQATT and CDR2 SNEGSKA (reference sequence). This CDR3 is 14 amino acids long. Deletions cut 3 bases from V and 4 bases from J, with 15 bases between. The sample holds a few counts of this clonotype. Antigen: not known. Sequenced input: blood. This receptor was obtained from a man between 65 and 85 years old in good health. This chain joins TRBV20-1 and TRBJ1-2; D possibly corresponds to TRBD1 (6 bases). CDR3 loop: CSASIGGQGYGYTF. CDR3 nucleotides: TGCAGTGCTAGTATTGGGGGGCAGGGCTATGGCTACACCTTC.